This T cell receptor beta chain was observed in a study of type 1 regulatory T cells. Study-level background: An in vitro protocol generated T-allo10, a Tr1-enriched, alloantigen-specific CD4 T cell product.

Concerning this clonotype itself: Its antigen is not known.

The CDR3 is made up of 12 amino acids. V lost 6 bases to trimming and J lost 4 bases, with 10 bases between them. TCRdb used MiXCR to reprocess the reads, holding one entry per CDR3 protein. The table shows around 62,000 distinct CDR3 sequences, with around 60% occurring only once. The graft donor-derived T-allo10 cells reportedly recognize host alloantigens, are anergic, and suppress alloantigen-specifically. The origin of this receptor is a human donor in good health. The sequenced material came from cultured T cells, either the whole culture or a sorted T cell fraction (not recorded which). Subset given: Tr1-enriched cell product generated in vitro against host alloantigens. The chain uses TRBV12-3 or TRBV12-4 and TRBJ2-7; D remains unclear. The CDR3 loop is CASSLVKYEQYF. CDR3 bases: TGTGCCAGCAGCTTGGTGAAATACGAGCAGTACTTC.